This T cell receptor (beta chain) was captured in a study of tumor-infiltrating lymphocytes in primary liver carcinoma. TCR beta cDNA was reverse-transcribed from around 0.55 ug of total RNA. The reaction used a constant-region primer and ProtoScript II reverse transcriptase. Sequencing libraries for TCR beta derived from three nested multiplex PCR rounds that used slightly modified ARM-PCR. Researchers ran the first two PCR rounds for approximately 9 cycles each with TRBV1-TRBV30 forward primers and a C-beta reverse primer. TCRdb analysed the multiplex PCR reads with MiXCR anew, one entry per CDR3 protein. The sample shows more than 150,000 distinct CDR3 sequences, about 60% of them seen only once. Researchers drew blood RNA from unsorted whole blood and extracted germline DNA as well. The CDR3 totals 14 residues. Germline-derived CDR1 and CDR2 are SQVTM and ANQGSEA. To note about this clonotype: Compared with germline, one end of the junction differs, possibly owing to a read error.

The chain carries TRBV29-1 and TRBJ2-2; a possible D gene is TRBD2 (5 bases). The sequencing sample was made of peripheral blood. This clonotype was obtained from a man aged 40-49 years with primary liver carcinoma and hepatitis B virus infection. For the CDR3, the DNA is TGTAGCGTTGAACATCCCGAGGAACCCAGGGAGCTGTTTTTT. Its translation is CSVEHPEEPRELFF.